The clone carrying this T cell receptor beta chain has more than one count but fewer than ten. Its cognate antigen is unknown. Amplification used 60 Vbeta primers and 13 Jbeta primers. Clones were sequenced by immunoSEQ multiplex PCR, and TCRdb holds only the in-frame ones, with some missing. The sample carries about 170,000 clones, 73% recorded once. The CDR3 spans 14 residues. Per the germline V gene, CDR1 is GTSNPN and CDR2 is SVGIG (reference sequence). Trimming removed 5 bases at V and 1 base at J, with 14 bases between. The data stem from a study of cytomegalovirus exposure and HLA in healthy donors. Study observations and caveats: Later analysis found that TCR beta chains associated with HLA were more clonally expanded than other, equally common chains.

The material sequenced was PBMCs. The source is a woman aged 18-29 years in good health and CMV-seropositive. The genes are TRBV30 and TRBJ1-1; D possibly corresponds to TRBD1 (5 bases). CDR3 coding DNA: TGTGCCTGGGGCTGGGACTTCGGGAACACTGAAGCTTTCTTT. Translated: CAWGWDFGNTEAFF.